This T cell receptor beta chain was profiled in a study of shared clonotypes between healthy human individuals. Germline V gene data show CDR1 as ENHRY and CDR2 as SYGVKD. The J segment lost 5 bases and the V segment lost 0 bases, leaving 6 bases of the junction unmatched. CDR3 length: 15 residues. None of the donors, who were healthy HIV-negative adults, had recently had acute infections or vaccinations. Produced via immunoSEQ multiplex PCR; TCRdb's table is partial and in-frame only. The table lists more than 1,200,000 clones, around 98.5% of them singletons. This chain joins TRBV10-3 and TRBJ1-2; 7 bases match TRBD1. The sequenced sample was naive CD4+ T cells sorted from blood. Subset: CD45RA+ positively selected. The sequence was collected from a man aged 25-45 years in good health. The CDR3 sequence is CAISESSGGKYGYTF. The CDR3 DNA follows: TGTGCCATCAGTGAGTCGTCAGGGGGAAAATATGGCTACACCTTC.